The 21 T cell receptor beta chains below were found in one sample sequenced in a study of cytomegalovirus exposure and HLA in healthy donors. The table came from immunoSEQ multiplex PCR; TCRdb's copy has only in-frame clones and leaves some out. The data show tens of thousands of clones, with 92% seen just once and approximately 5.3% held by the top ten. Sequences were obtained from PBMCs. The source of these receptors is a man between 18 and 35 years old in good health and CMV-seropositive.

The chain carries TRBV5-1 and TRBJ1-3; D unclear. Trimming removed 0 bases at V and 0 bases at J, with 7 bases between. The CDR3 contains 15 residues. Per germline, CDR1 SGHRS and CDR2 YFSETQ. The CDR3 DNA sequence: TGCGCCAGCAGCTTGGGCTCAGGCTCTGGAAACACCATATATTTT. Protein sequence: CASSLGSGSGNTIYF.

This sequence joins TRBV4-1 and TRBJ2-7; tentative D call: TRBD2 (5 bases). Germline loops: CDR1 MGHRA, CDR2 YSYEKL. V was pared by 3 bases and J by 4 bases, with 16 bases between. The CDR3 is made up of 15 amino acids. DNA of the CDR3: TGCGCCAGCAGCCACGGTCTAGGGAGTGGATACGAGCAGTACTTC. Its translation is CASSHGLGSGYEQYF.

This sequence joins TRBV10-2 and TRBJ2-3, with TRBD1 identical over 7 bases. The CDR3 is made up of 15 amino acids. Trimming cost V 10 bases and J 2 bases; bases outside gene matches: 12. Germline V gives CDR1 WSHSY, CDR2 SAAADI. In DNA, the CDR3 is TGCGCCACTTTGACAGGGTCCCTAGTCACAGATACGCAGTATTTT. This codes for CATLTGSLVTDTQYF.

The chain has TRBV7-8 and TRBJ2-5, with 7 bases lining up with TRBD2. V was clipped by 7 bases and J by 5 bases; unmatched bases: 13. Germline V gene sequence: CDR1 SGHVS, CDR2 FQNEAQ. There are 15 residues in the CDR3. The CDR3 bases are TGTGCCAGCACTTCGGGGGGAGTCTGGCGCGAGACCCAGTACTTC. Amino acids: CASTSGGVWRETQYF.

This rearrangement joins TRBV27 to TRBJ2-7; 11 positions match TRBD2. Trimming removed 4 bases from V and 3 bases from J; junction bases left unmatched: 17. This CDR3 contains 19 residues. Germline loops: CDR1 MNHEY, CDR2 SMNVEV (reference sequence). The CDR3 DNA reads as TGTGCCAGCAGTTGGAAACCAGCGACTAGCGGGACACTTAACTACGAGCAGTACTTC. Translating it yields CASSWKPATSGTLNYEQYF.

The genes are TRBV5-8 and TRBJ2-1; no reliable D call. Trimming removed 1 base at V and 7 bases at J, with 3 bases between. Germline values: CDR1 SGHTS, CDR2 YDEGEE. The CDR3 has 11 amino acids. CDR3 in DNA: TGTGCCAGCAGCTTGTTAAATGAGCAGTTCTTC. As protein: CASSLLNEQFF.

J is TRBJ2-2 and V is TRBV5-1; D is uncertain. Trimming cost V 5 bases and J 4 bases, with 12 bases left between them. CDR3 size: 14 residues. In germline, CDR1 is SGHRS, CDR2 YFSETQ. The CDR3 DNA sequence: TGCGCCAGCAGTTTCTCCCTAACCACCGGGGAGCTGTTTTTT. Translated, it gives CASSFSLTTGELFF.

In this sample, this clone turned up once. The chain employs TRBV28 and TRBJ1-2, with 7 bases lining up with TRBD1. V shed 1 base, J shed 8 bases, and the junction held 16 bases outside the gene matches. CDR3 length: 17 amino acids. Germline-derived CDR1 and CDR2 are MDHEN and SYDVKM. CDR3: CASSLLDSMRQGDGYTF. The CDR3 DNA reads TGTGCCAGCAGTTTATTGGATTCAATGAGACAGGGTGACGGCTACACCTTC.

This clone was detected only once. The chain joins TRBV9 to TRBJ2-2; a weak D match, TRBD2 (5 bases). The germline gives CDR1 SGDLS, CDR2 YYNGEE. The CDR3 is 14 residues long. The germline V and J ends were trimmed by 4 bases and 7 bases, with 14 bases remaining between them. The CDR3 sequence: CASSPLRDLGELFF. CDR3 bases: TGTGCCAGCAGCCCCCTCCGGGATCTCGGGGAGCTGTTTTTT.

The genes are TRBV27 and TRBJ1-4, with 7 positions matching TRBD1. Trimming removed 2 bases from V and 8 bases from J; junction bases left unmatched: 2. This CDR3 region has 13 residues. Germline V gene lookup returns CDR1 MNHEY and CDR2 SMNVEV (reference sequence). This CDR3 is CASSLTGEEKLFF. DNA for the CDR3: TGTGCCAGCAGTTTAACAGGGGAAGAAAAACTGTTTTTT.

As concerns this clone: A far larger clone is off by one base, so a read error is likely. This chain connects TRBV6-5 to TRBJ2-1; a possible D gene is TRBD1 (5 bases). The CDR3 totals 15 residues. Germline V gene lookup returns CDR1 MNHEY and CDR2 SVGAGI. The DNA for the CDR3 is TGTGCCAGCCGTTACAACCAGGGCCTTTCCAATGAGCAGTTCTTC. As protein: CASRYNQGLSNEQFF.

This clone was detected once. The chain recombines TRBV6-1 with TRBJ2-7, with 10 bases matching TRBD2. Losses at the gene ends were 0 bases for V and 3 bases for J; bases not matched to a gene: 2. Germline lookup yields CDR1 MNHNS and CDR2 SASEGT. The CDR3 contains 15 residues. This CDR3 reads CASSEAASGSYEQYF. CDR3 DNA: TGTGCCAGCAGTGAAGCCGCTAGCGGGAGCTACGAGCAGTACTTC.

The chain joins TRBV6-1 to TRBJ2-3, with TRBD1 matching over 9 bases. The CDR3 loop spans 16 amino acids. V shed 1 base, J shed 4 bases, and the junction held 6 bases outside the gene matches. Germline CDR1 MNHNS, CDR2 SASEGT. CDR3 residues: CASSEVYRGHPDTQYF. CDR3 coding DNA: TGTGCCAGCAGTGAAGTCTACAGGGGGCACCCAGATACGCAGTATTTT.

The V gene is TRBV7-6, the J gene TRBJ2-1, with 9 bases that match TRBD2. The germline CDR1 and CDR2 sequences are SGHVS and FNYEAQ. This CDR3 has 17 amino acids. V dropped 1 base and J dropped 3; count of bases not matched to a gene: 7. The CDR3 DNA reads as TGTGCCAGCAGCTTAGGGAACGCGGGAGGGGGCTACAATGAGCAGTTCTTC. Its protein is CASSLGNAGGGYNEQFF.

The V gene is TRBV28, the J gene TRBJ1-1; TRBD1 might be the D (6 bases). CDR3 length: 16 residues. CDR1 is MDHEN, CDR2 SYDVKM, per germline. Trimming removed 7 bases at V and 3 bases at J, with 21 bases between. CDR3 DNA sequence: TGTGCCAGCACCCTTGTTGGGCCAGGGGATTACACTGAAGCTTTCTTT. Its protein product is CASTLVGPGDYTEAFF.

The rearrangement joins TRBV12-1 to TRBJ1-2; the table gives TRBD1 as D, unverified against the DNA. TRBV12-1 is a pseudogene locus. This CDR3 has 16 residues. CDR3 sequence reads: CASSFGGQGENYGYTF. The DNA of the CDR3 is TGTGCCAGCAGCTTTGGGGGACAGGGGGAAAACTATGGCTACACCTTC.

V and J are TRBV9 and TRBJ2-2; 9 bases line up with TRBD2. Trimming cost V 0 bases and J 5 bases; bases outside gene matches: 8. CDR1 is SGDLS and CDR2 is YYNGEE in the germline V gene. This CDR3 contains 17 residues. Here the CDR3 DNA reads TGTGCCAGCAGCGTAGCGGGGACTAGCAGGATTACCGGGGAGCTGTTTTTT. It yields the protein CASSVAGTSRITGELFF. The variable domain in full, completed from reference TRBV9 and TRBJ2-2, reads DSGVTQTPKHLITATGQRVTLRCSPRSGDLSVYWYQQSLDQGLQFLIQYYNGEERAKGNILERFSAQQFPDLHSELNLSSLELGDSALYFCASSVAGTSRITGELFFGEGSRLTVL.

A few counts support this clone. The rearrangement links TRBV18 to TRBJ2-7; D is possibly TRBD1 (5 bases). Trimming left V 6 bases short and J 0 bases short, with 12 bases between. Germline lookup yields CDR1 KGHSH and CDR2 LQKENI. This CDR3 has 14 amino acids. The CDR3 spells CASSLGLSSYEQYF. The CDR3 DNA follows: TGTGCCAGCTCCTTGGGGCTAAGCTCCTACGAGCAGTACTTC.

This clone was detected once. The rearrangement uses TRBV4-1 and TRBJ2-4; 12 positions match TRBD1. Germline CDR1 MGHRA, CDR2 YSYEKL. The CDR3 totals 16 residues. V lost 2 bases to trimming and J lost 8 bases; unmatched junction nucleotides: 7. This CDR3 is CASSQWGQGAGDIQYF. The CDR3 nucleotides read TGCGCCAGCAGCCAATGGGGACAGGGGGCGGGGGACATTCAGTACTTC.

The chain couples TRBV19 to TRBJ2-7; D call uncertain. Germline V CDR1 and CDR2: LNHDA, SQIVND (reference sequence). This CDR3 comprises 15 residues. Trimming cost V 5 bases and J 3 bases, with 17 bases left between them. CDR3 sequence reads: CASSPYFLSHYEQYF. The CDR3, as DNA: TGTGCCAGTAGTCCATACTTTCTCTCGCACTACGAGCAGTACTTC. Full variable domain (remainder filled in from reference TRBV19 and TRBJ2-7): DGGITQSPKYLFRKEGQNVTLSCEQNLNHDAMYWYRQDPGQGLRLIYYSQIVNDFQKGDIAEGYSVSREKKESFPLTVTSAQKNPTAFYLCASSPYFLSHYEQYFGPGTRLTVT.

This clone has more than one count but fewer than ten. The rearrangement links TRBV30 to TRBJ1-1, with 7 bases fitting TRBD1. CDR1 GTSNPN and CDR2 SVGIG come from the germline V gene (reference sequence). The CDR3 is made up of 10 amino acids. The J segment lost 10 bases and the V segment lost 6 bases, leaving 5 bases of the junction unmatched. CDR3 DNA sequence: TGTGCCTGCGTGACAGGGAGAGCTTTCTTT. The encoded protein is CACVTGRAFF.